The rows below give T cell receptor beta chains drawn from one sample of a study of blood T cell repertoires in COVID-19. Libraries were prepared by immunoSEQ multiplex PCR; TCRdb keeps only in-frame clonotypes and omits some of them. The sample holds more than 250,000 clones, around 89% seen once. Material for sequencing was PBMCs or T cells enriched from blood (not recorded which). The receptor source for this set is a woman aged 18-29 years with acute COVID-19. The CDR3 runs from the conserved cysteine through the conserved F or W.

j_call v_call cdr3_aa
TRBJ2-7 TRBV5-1 CASSLGRVAASIRSEQYF
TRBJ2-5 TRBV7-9 CASSFGQQTQYF
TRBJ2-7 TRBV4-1 CASSHPGLAGGRQSEQCF
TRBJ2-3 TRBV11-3 CASSLSRGITDTQYF
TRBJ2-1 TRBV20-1 CSARAYNEQFF
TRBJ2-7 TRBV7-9 CASSRTSGSAYEQYF
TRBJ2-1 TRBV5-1 CASSLHSRVSAQGRFF
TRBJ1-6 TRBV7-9 CASSWPPPRDTYNSPLHF
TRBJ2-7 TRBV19 CASSTSGATYEQYF
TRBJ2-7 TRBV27 CASSSVRGHSYEQYF
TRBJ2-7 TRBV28 CASSSRVEGGDSYEQYF
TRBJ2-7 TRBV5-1 CASSLYASSYEQYF
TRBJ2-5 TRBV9 CASSLKTGYEETQYF
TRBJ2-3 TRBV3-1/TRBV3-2 CASSQDSLAGGDTDTQYF
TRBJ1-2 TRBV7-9 CASSPFTGTGGFYGYTF
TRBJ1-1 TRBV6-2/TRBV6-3 CASNPAGLFEAFF
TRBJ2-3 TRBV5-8 CASSFGQGADTQYF
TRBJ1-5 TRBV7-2 CASGSGRDSNQPQHF
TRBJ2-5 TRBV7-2 CASSPGTGGETQYF
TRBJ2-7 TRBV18 CASSPFSASGSYEQYF
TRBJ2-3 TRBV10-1 CASSETLAGVDTQYF
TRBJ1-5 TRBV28 CASRRRTGGIGNQPQHF
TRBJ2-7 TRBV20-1 CSASGSAGVRYEQYF
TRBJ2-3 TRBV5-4 CASSLGQGSTDTQYF
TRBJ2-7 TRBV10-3 CAIRAGGATGEQYF
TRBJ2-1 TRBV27 CASSGSGRAYNEQFF
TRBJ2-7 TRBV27 CASSYGTGGSYEQYF
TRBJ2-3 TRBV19 CASSIGLSDTQYF
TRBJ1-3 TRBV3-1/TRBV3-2 CASSQYPLGASSGNTIYF
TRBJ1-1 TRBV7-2 CASRQRGSLTEAFF
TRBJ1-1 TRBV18 CASSADKVTEAFF
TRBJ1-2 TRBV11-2 CASSLWTGGKDYGYTF
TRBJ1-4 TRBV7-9 CASSPGTGGREEKLFF
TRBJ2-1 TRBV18 CASSPNSGEVQFF
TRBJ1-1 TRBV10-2 CASSLGQVTEAFF
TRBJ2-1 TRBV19 CASSIGPPGLAGDYNEQFF
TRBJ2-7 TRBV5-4 CASSQNGLAGGEQYF
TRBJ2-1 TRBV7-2 CASSLGGTGINEQFF
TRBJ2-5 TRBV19 CASSIMLQETQYF
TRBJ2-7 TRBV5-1 CASSLGLAGNSYEQYF
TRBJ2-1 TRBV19 CASTTGTSGRNEQFF
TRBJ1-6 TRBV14 CASSPPGHHNSPLHF
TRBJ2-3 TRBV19 CASSVGTSTDTQYF
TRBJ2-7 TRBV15 CATSRETSGSLNEQYF
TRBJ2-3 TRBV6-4 CASSERSGGSFPGPTDTQYF
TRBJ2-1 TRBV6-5 CASRLAGEYNEQFF
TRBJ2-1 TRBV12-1 CASSFGCGTTYNEQFF
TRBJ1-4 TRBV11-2 CASSHSQEDNEKLFF
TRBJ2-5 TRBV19 CASSSAGWRDQETQYF
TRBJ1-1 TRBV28 CASSTGMNTEAFF
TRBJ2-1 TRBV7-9 CASSQGGTSGNRNEQFF
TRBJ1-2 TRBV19 CASSRGTGSPSERGYTF